Shown below are 14 T cell receptor beta chains from a single sample sequenced in a study of graft-versus-host responses after intestinal transplantation. Method: immunoSEQ multiplex PCR; TCRdb's copy keeps in-frame clones and lacks some. The data show about 97,000 clones, with around nine tenths seen just once and roughly 15% held by the top ten. The specimen was PBMCs, collected roughly 410 days after intestinal transplant. These receptors came from a human patient who received an intestinal transplant, so some T cells may come from the graft donor.

The rearrangement uses TRBV2 and TRBJ1-5; D gene unclear. There are 13 residues in the CDR3. CDR1 and CDR2 from the germline V gene are SNHLY and FYNNEI. V lost 7 bases and J lost 7, with 14 bases in between. Here the CDR3 DNA reads TGTGCCAGCATGGAGGGCGCGTGGCAGCCCCAGCATTTT. It encodes CASMEGAWQPQHF.

The J gene is TRBJ1-6, the V gene TRBV5-1, with D hard to call. Looked up from germline, CDR1 is SGHRS and CDR2 is YFSETQ. The length of the CDR3 is 16 residues. Deletions cut 0 bases from V and 7 bases from J, with 14 bases between. The CDR3 DNA reads as TGCGCCAGCAGCTTGGATCCTGAGGGTCGAAATTCACCCCTCCACTTT. It translates to CASSLDPEGRNSPLHF. The whole variable domain, remainder taken from reference TRBV5-1 and TRBJ1-6, is KAGVTQTPRYLIKTRGQQVTLSCSPISGHRSVSWYQQTPGQGLQFLFEYFSETQRNKGNFPGRFSGRQFSNSRSEMNVSTLELGDSALYLCASSLDPEGRNSPLHFGNGTRLTVT.

The V call is TRBV29-1, the J call TRBJ2-7; no clear D. Germline loops: CDR1 SQVTM, CDR2 ANQGSEA. This CDR3 spans 13 amino acids. The germline V and J ends were trimmed by 4 bases and 0 bases, with 10 bases remaining between them. CDR3 sequence: CSVVMQTSYEQYF. The CDR3 bases are TGCAGCGTTGTCATGCAGACCTCCTACGAGCAGTACTTC.

The chain combines TRBV10-3 with TRBJ2-5; maybe TRBD1 (7 bases). CDR1 is ENHRY, CDR2 SYGVKD, per germline. Trimming took off 11 bases at V and 4 bases at J, with 14 bases between the two ends. This CDR3 spans 12 amino acids. The CDR3 DNA is TGTGCCGCCTCAGGGGGGTCAGAGACCCAGTACTTC. Its translation is CAASGGSETQYF.

This chain links TRBV6-1 with TRBJ2-7, with 10 bases aligning to TRBD2. This CDR3 has 14 amino acids. In germline, CDR1 is MNHNS, CDR2 SASEGT. J gave up 2 bases and V 8 bases, and 6 bases lay outside the gene matches. CDR3 loop: CASSRTSGAYEQYF. The DNA of the CDR3 is TGTGCCAGCTCTCGGACTAGCGGCGCCTACGAGCAGTACTTC.

The chain couples TRBV6-5 to TRBJ2-7; D might be TRBD2 (6 bases). This CDR3 comprises 15 residues. From germline, CDR1 is MNHEY and CDR2 SVGAGI. Between the trimmed V and J ends, which lost 5 bases and 7 bases, there was a span of 21 bases. The CDR3 sequence is CASSTHSHGGIEQYF. The CDR3 DNA follows: TGTGCCAGCAGTACCCATAGTCACGGGGGTATAGAGCAGTACTTC.

Points on this clone: The sample holds other DNA sequences that translate to the same CDR3. This rearrangement joins TRBV18 to TRBJ1-5; D not certain. This CDR3 is 13 amino acids long. The V gene's germline CDR1 is KGHSH and CDR2 LQKENI. Trimming shortened V by 3 bases and J by 1 base, and 4 bases separated the two germline ends. CDR3: CASSPGSNQPQHF. In nucleotides, the CDR3 is TGTGCCAGCTCACCGGGAAGCAATCAGCCCCAGCATTTT.

The V call is TRBV5-5, the J call TRBJ1-4; 8 bases map to TRBD1. The germline V gene has CDR1 SGHKS and CDR2 YYEKEE (reference sequence). The CDR3 loop spans 15 amino acids. Trimming cost V 5 bases and J 0 bases; bases outside gene matches: 3. The CDR3 region is CASRTGAATNEKLFF. CDR3 DNA sequence: TGTGCCAGCAGGACAGGGGCTGCAACTAATGAAAAACTGTTTTTT.

This rearrangement joins TRBV19 to TRBJ2-7, with 7 bases matching TRBD2. J was trimmed by 3 bases and V by 6 bases; bases with no gene match: 11. The CDR3 runs to 15 residues. CDR1 LNHDA and CDR2 SQIVND come from the germline V gene (reference sequence). The CDR3 is CASSRGTTRDYEQYF. As DNA, the CDR3 is TGTGCCAGTAGCCGGGGGACTACCCGGGACTACGAGCAGTACTTC. Full variable domain (outside the CDR3, taken from reference TRBV19 and TRBJ2-7): DGGITQSPKYLFRKEGQNVTLSCEQNLNHDAMYWYRQDPGQGLRLIYYSQIVNDFQKGDIAEGYSVSREKKESFPLTVTSAQKNPTAFYLCASSRGTTRDYEQYFGPGTRLTVT.

This clone was recorded once. The chain uses TRBV25-1 and TRBJ1-6; D gene ambiguous. The germline V gene encodes CDR1 MGHDK and CDR2 SYGVNS. The CDR3 length is 13 residues. With 6 bases removed from V and 5 bases from J, the gap between germline ends came to 8 bases. CDR3 residues: CASRTENNSPLHF. The CDR3 region has the DNA TGTGCCAGCAGGACGGAAAATAATTCACCCCTCCACTTT.

V usage is TRBV15 and J usage is TRBJ1-2, with D perhaps matching TRBD1 (6 bases). The CDR3 spans 15 residues. The V gene's germline CDR1 is LNHNV and CDR2 YYDKDF (reference sequence). V was trimmed by 3 bases and J by 4 bases, leaving 15 bases between them. This CDR3 is CATSSDPGVGYGYTF. CDR3 sequence (DNA): TGTGCCACCAGCAGCGACCCAGGGGTGGGCTATGGCTACACCTTC.

This chain connects TRBV7-3 to TRBJ1-1, with D uncertain. Germline CDR1 is SGHTA and CDR2 is FQGTGA. V was pared by 5 bases and J by 1 base, with 11 bases between. The CDR3 sequence is 14 residues long. CDR3 sequence reads: CASSPLFSNTEAFF. As DNA, the CDR3 is TGTGCCAGCAGCCCCCTCTTCTCGAACACTGAAGCTTTCTTT.

The J gene is TRBJ1-4, the V gene TRBV18; D uncertain. V dropped 1 base and J dropped 8 bases, with 14 bases sitting between them. CDR3 length equals 15 residues. CDR1 and CDR2 from the germline V gene are KGHSH and LQKENI. The CDR3 here is CASSPQVEYREKLFF. The CDR3 region has the DNA TGTGCCAGCTCACCACAAGTGGAGTATCGGGAAAAACTGTTTTTT.

The CDR3 region has the DNA TGCAGCGCCCCGGGGGGGGGTAATGAAAAACTGTTTTTT. Translated: CSAPGGGNEKLFF. The chain employs TRBV29-1 and TRBJ1-4; TRBD1 might be the D (5 bases). This CDR3 comprises 13 residues. Looked up from germline, CDR1 is SQVTM and CDR2 is ANQGSEA. V lost 7 bases to trimming and J lost 4 bases, with 13 bases between them.